Listed below are T cell receptor beta chains from one sample, sequenced in a study of T-cell reconstitution after alpha-beta-depleted transplantation in children. TCRdb reanalysed the PCR reads using MiXCR and keeps one entry per CDR3 protein. In the table there are about 590,000 distinct CDR3 sequences, 10% to 15% of which are singletons. The material sequenced was PBMCs, mostly from graft donor cells, taken 360 days after TCRalphabeta/CD19-depleted stem cell transplant. The receptor set was obtained from a male patient between 5 and 17 years old who had a stem cell transplant for acute myeloid leukemia, so the T cells may come from the graft donor. The CDR3 runs from the conserved cysteine through the conserved F or W. The D gene is left open where the match is weak. Clone size is shown for a subset of rows, as once, few, many or a class of expanded clone.

-	-	TRBV20-1	TRBJ2-1	TGCAGTGCTAGCCCCAGGGGAGAGCAGTTCTTC	CSASPRGEQFF
-	TRBD2	TRBV3-1	TRBJ2-7	TGTGCCAGCAGCCAAGTCGCAGGGAGGGCGGTCGAGCAGTACTTC	CASSQVAGRAVEQYF
many	-	TRBV7-2	TRBJ2-5	TGTGCCAGCAGCTGGGTACAGGGTACTCGGACCCAGTACTTC	CASSWVQGTRTQYF
-	TRBD2	TRBV24-1	TRBJ2-3	TGTGCCACCAGTGACTCTAGCGGGAGGGCAGATACGCAGTATTTT	CATSDSSGRADTQYF
few	-	TRBV5-1	TRBJ2-7	TGCGCCAGCAGCTTGGTGTACGGCGGAGATTACGAGCAGTACTTC	CASSLVYGGDYEQYF
few	-	TRBV20-1	TRBJ2-1	TGCAGTGCTAGCCGGACTACGCCCTCCTACAATGAGCAGTTCTTC	CSASRTTPSYNEQFF
few	-	TRBV25-1	TRBJ2-1	TGTGCCAGCCGTCCAGACAGATACAATGAGCAGTTCTTC	CASRPDRYNEQFF
-	-	TRBV6-2/TRBV6-3	TRBJ1-2	TGTGCCAGCAGCGAAGTCCCCAACTATGGCTACACCTTC	CASSEVPNYGYTF
many	TRBD2	TRBV6-2/TRBV6-3	TRBJ2-1	TGTGCCAGCAGTTACCACAGGGCTAGCGGGAGCGATGAGCAGTTCTTC	CASSYHRASGSDEQFF
few	-	TRBV9	TRBJ2-5	TGTGCCAGCAGCGTAGTCGGGCGAGGAGGCCAAGAGACCCAGTACTTC	CASSVVGRGGQETQYF
-	-	TRBV25-1	TRBJ1-2	TGTGCCAGCAGTAATAACTATGGCTACACCTTC	CASSNNYGYTF
-	-	TRBV20-1	TRBJ2-5	TGCAGTGCTAGTGGAACAGAGACCCAGTACTTC	CSASGTETQYF
few	-	TRBV14	TRBJ2-7	TGTGCCAGCAGCCAGGATCTAGCGAAACGGTACGAGCAGTACTTC	CASSQDLAKRYEQYF
-	TRBD1	TRBV12-3/TRBV12-4	TRBJ1-4	TGTGCCAGCAAGTTGGGACAGGCAAAGAATGAAAAACTGTTTTTT	CASKLGQAKNEKLFF